The 21 T cell receptor beta chains given below trace back to one sample, sequenced in a study of blood T cell repertoires in COVID-19. Measured with immunoSEQ multiplex PCR; TCRdb has only the in-frame clones, and not every one. The sample includes some 130,000 clones, 90% of them seen just once. Specimen: peripheral blood. These receptors originate from a man aged 50 or older with active COVID-19.

CDR3 sequence: CASRRAGGRDEQFF. For the CDR3, the DNA is TGTGCCAGCAGACGAGCGGGGGGCCGGGATGAGCAGTTCTTC. The chain joins TRBV6-5 to TRBJ2-1, with 9 bases identical to TRBD2. The CDR3 loop spans 14 amino acids. V was clipped by 6 bases and J by 8 bases; unmatched bases: 8. Germline V gives CDR1 MNHEY, CDR2 SVGAGI.

This clone was observed a single time. CDR3 residues: CATTLFPGETEAFF. The CDR3 DNA reads as TGTGCCACGACTTTATTTCCAGGGGAAACTGAAGCTTTCTTT. The chain combines TRBV2 with TRBJ1-1; TRBD1 might be the D (6 bases). Germline CDR1 is SNHLY and CDR2 is FYNNEI. V was pared by 10 bases and J by 5 bases, with 20 bases between. This CDR3 has 14 amino acids. Full variable domain (remainder filled in from reference TRBV2 and TRBJ1-1): EPEVTQTPSHQVTQMGQEVILRCVPISNHLYFYWYRQILGQKVEFLVSFYNNEISEKSEIFDDQFSVERPDGSNFTLKIRSTKLEDSAMYFCATTLFPGETEAFFGQGTRLTVV.

J is TRBJ2-4 and V is TRBV3-1 (or the pseudogene TRBV3-2), with a possible D match to TRBD1 (6 bases). The CDR3 totals 17 residues. Between the trimmed V and J ends, which lost 1 base and 9 bases, there was a span of 22 bases. Germline CDR1 and CDR2: LGHDT and YNNKEL (reference sequence). The CDR3 spells CASSQGVSRLRGGIQYF. In nucleotides, the CDR3 is TGTGCCAGCAGCCAAGGGGTCAGCCGTTTAAGAGGGGGCATTCAGTACTTC.

This clone was picked up one time. The CDR3 nucleotides are TGTGCCAGCAGTTCTCCAGGGTTTCAGCCCCAGCATTTT. As protein: CASSSPGFQPQHF. The gene calls are TRBV6-6 and TRBJ1-5, with D possibly TRBD1 on 5 matching bases. V gave up 4 bases and J gave up 6 bases, with 10 bases separating them. Germline lookup yields CDR1 MNHNY and CDR2 SVGAGI (reference sequence). This CDR3 contains 13 residues.

The chain has TRBV6-5 and TRBJ2-7; 8 bases line up with TRBD2. V lost 6 bases and J lost 2; bases outside the gene matches: 9. This CDR3 region has 15 residues. The V gene's germline CDR1 is MNHEY and CDR2 SVGAGI. CDR3 loop: CASSPAGSGAYEQYV. The CDR3 DNA is TGTGCCAGCAGCCCCGCTGGTAGCGGGGCCTACGAGCAGTACGTC.

The chain carries TRBV12-2 and TRBJ1-2; the DNA was not used to check the table's D call, TRBD1. TRBV12-2 is designated a pseudogene. This CDR3 contains 16 residues. DNA for the CDR3: TGTGCAAGTCGCTTAGCCCCCCCGACAGGAATCTATGGCTACACCTTC. As protein: CASRLAPPTGIYGYTF.

This clone was counted once. V and J are TRBV5-4 and TRBJ2-3; 8 nucleotides agree with TRBD1. CDR1 is SGHNT, CDR2 YYREEE, per germline (reference sequence). Trimming took 3 bases from V and 4 from J; bases not matched to a gene: 10. The CDR3 contains 16 residues. CDR3 in amino acids: CASSSGPGQEADTQYF. Written as DNA, the CDR3 is TGTGCCAGCAGCTCGGGTCCGGGACAGGAGGCAGATACGCAGTATTTT.

The rearrangement uses TRBV19 and TRBJ1-2; 9 positions match TRBD1. This CDR3 comprises 18 residues. The germline V gene has CDR1 LNHDA and CDR2 SQIVND (reference sequence). Losses at the gene ends were 3 bases for V and 0 bases for J; bases not matched to a gene: 11. CDR3 loop: CASSILGQGTYSNYGYTF. CDR3 nucleotide sequence: TGTGCCAGTAGTATCCTGGGACAGGGAACGTATTCTAACTATGGCTACACCTTC.

This clone was detected a few times. V gene TRBV4-1 combines with J gene TRBJ2-1; 10 bases line up with TRBD2. V was clipped by 3 bases and J by 6 bases; unmatched bases: 5. There are 15 residues in the CDR3. Per the germline V gene, CDR1 is MGHRA and CDR2 is YSYEKL. The CDR3 DNA reads as TGCGCCAGCAGCCACGTAGCGGGGGGTGGCAATGAGCAGTTCTTC. Encoded protein: CASSHVAGGGNEQFF.

V gene TRBV25-1 combines with J gene TRBJ1-1; D is possibly TRBD1 (6 bases). V lost 5 bases and J lost 4, with 11 bases in between. The CDR3 contains 13 residues. Germline CDR1 and CDR2: MGHDK and SYGVNS. The CDR3 DNA reads as TGTGCCAGCAGTCCACAGGGTCGCACTGAAGCTTTCTTT. Residues: CASSPQGRTEAFF.

This rearrangement joins TRBV5-5 to TRBJ2-1, with TRBD2 matching 8 bases. In germline, CDR1 is SGHKS, CDR2 YYEKEE (reference sequence). The CDR3 has 15 amino acids. The V and J ends lost 1 base and 8 bases, in that order; junction bases with no gene match: 8. The CDR3 DNA follows: TGTGCCAGCAGCTTGACTAGCGGACCGGGAGATGAGCAGTTCTTC. Amino acids: CASSLTSGPGDEQFF.

The chain couples TRBV10-3 to TRBJ2-1; perhaps TRBD1 as D (5 bases). CDR3 length: 15 amino acids. The V gene's germline CDR1 is ENHRY and CDR2 SYGVKD. V gave up 2 bases and J gave up 2 bases, with 10 bases separating them. The CDR3 DNA is TGTGCCATCAGTGAGAGGGGTGGCACCTACAATGAGCAGTTCTTC. Encoded protein: CAISERGGTYNEQFF.

The V and J genes are TRBV24-1 and TRBJ2-1; the match to TRBD2 covers 11 bases. V gave up 3 bases and J gave up 8 bases; unmatched junction bases: 8. CDR3 length equals 16 residues. CDR1 and CDR2 from the germline V gene are KGHDR and SFDVKD. Here the CDR3 DNA reads TGTGCCACCAGTGATCAGACTAGCGGGGCAGGAGATGAGCAGTTCTTC. Translating it yields CATSDQTSGAGDEQFF.

The chain uses TRBV6-6 and TRBJ1-5; D is ambiguous. Germline CDR1 MNHNY, CDR2 SVGAGI (reference sequence). The ends were cut back, 2 bases at V and 1 base at J, with 6 bases in the middle. CDR3 length equals 14 residues. The CDR3 loop is CASSYGQSNQPQHF. CDR3 sequence (DNA): TGTGCCAGCAGTTACGGGCAGAGCAATCAGCCCCAGCATTTT.

This rearrangement joins TRBV6-4 to TRBJ1-1; D not certain. In germline, CDR1 is MRHNA, CDR2 SNTAGT. This CDR3 spans 13 amino acids. With 6 bases removed from V and 3 bases from J, the gap between germline ends came to 11 bases. The CDR3 DNA reads as TGTGCCAGCAGCTGGCAGCGGGACACTGAAGCTTTCTTT. Its protein is CASSWQRDTEAFF.

The rearrangement uses TRBV27 and TRBJ1-5, with D maybe TRBD1 (5 bases). Trimming stripped 5 bases from V and 9 bases from J, with 14 bases between. This CDR3 region has 13 residues. The V gene's germline CDR1 is MNHEY and CDR2 SMNVEV (reference sequence). The CDR3 region has the DNA TGTGCCAGCAGTCCTCAGGGAGGCGGGCCCCAGCATTTT. Translated, it gives CASSPQGGGPQHF.

The CDR3 nucleotides read TGCAGCGTTGATGCCGGGACAGGGAACTCTGGGGCCAACGTCCTGACTTTC. Translated: CSVDAGTGNSGANVLTF. The V call is TRBV29-1, the J call TRBJ2-6; the match to TRBD1 covers 9 bases. The junction had 6 bases not matched to a gene; V was cut back by 3 bases and J by 0 bases. There are 17 residues in the CDR3. Germline V gene sequence: CDR1 SQVTM, CDR2 ANQGSEA. The entire variable domain, with the rest obtained from reference TRBV29-1 and TRBJ2-6, is as follows: SAVISQKPSRDICQRGTSLTIQCQVDSQVTMMFWYRQQPGQSLTLIATANQGSEATYESGFVIDKFPISRPNLTFSTLTVSNMSPEDSSIYLCSVDAGTGNSGANVLTFGAGSRLTVL.

This clone has a single count. The chain links TRBV5-4 to TRBJ2-7; D gene uncertain. The CDR3 runs 12 residues. Looked up from germline, CDR1 is SGHNT and CDR2 is YYREEE (reference sequence). Between the trimmed V and J ends, which lost 3 bases and 3 bases, there was a span of 7 bases. The CDR3 DNA is TGTGCCAGCAGCTACGACAACTACGAGCAGTACGTC. Translated: CASSYDNYEQYV.

The chain is built from TRBV15 and TRBJ2-1, with no clear D. Germline V lookup: CDR1 LNHNV, CDR2 YYDKDF (reference sequence). This CDR3 spans 14 amino acids. V was clipped by 3 bases and J by 4 bases, with 10 bases between them. Here the CDR3 reads CATSSGLGYNEQFF. CDR3 bases: TGTGCCACCAGCAGTGGGCTCGGTTACAATGAGCAGTTCTTC. Complete variable domain (other parts from reference TRBV15 and TRBJ2-1): DAMVIQNPRYQVTQFGKPVTLSCSQTLNHNVMYWYQQKSSQAPKLLFHYYDKDFNNEADTPDNFQSRRPNTSFCFLDIRSPGLGDTAMYLCATSSGLGYNEQFFGPGTRLTVL.

The rearrangement joins TRBV3-1 (or the pseudogene TRBV3-2) to TRBJ2-7; 7 bases map to TRBD1. In germline, CDR1 is LGHDT, CDR2 YNNKEL (reference sequence). Trimming cost V 5 bases and J 4 bases; bases outside gene matches: 5. CDR3 size: 13 residues. The CDR3 reads CASSSQGVYEQYF. The DNA of the CDR3 is TGTGCCAGCAGCTCCCAGGGGGTTTACGAGCAGTACTTC.

This chain joins TRBV4-1 and TRBJ1-4, with D unresolved. The CDR3 has 15 amino acids. The germline V and J ends were trimmed by 3 bases and 7 bases, with 15 bases remaining between them. Germline V gives CDR1 MGHRA, CDR2 YSYEKL. CDR3 residues: CASSQEFWLVEKLFF. The CDR3 nucleotides read TGCGCCAGCAGCCAGGAGTTTTGGTTGGTTGAAAAACTGTTTTTT.